This T cell receptor (beta chain) is from a study of cytotoxic CD8 clonotypes in ibrutinib-treated CLL. Study outcomes and limitations: Clonality at baseline surpassed age-matched healthy donors and tracked circulating CD8+ T-cell counts.

Of note for this clone: The target antigen is unknown.

V was pared by 2 bases and J by 2 bases, with 9 bases between. Germline CDR1 reads MDHEN; CDR2 reads SYDVKM. This CDR3 is built from 14 residues. Assay: immunoSEQ multiplex PCR; the TCRdb copy retains only in-frame clones and omits some. The repertoire holds roughly 76,000 clones, around 84% seen once, with about 8% in the top ten. The clonotype was recovered from a human donor with chronic lymphocytic leukemia. The chain employs TRBV28 and TRBJ1-2; the D gene is possibly TRBD1 (5 bases). Sequencing was performed on PBMCs, taken at disease progression, from a patient treated with ibrutinib. CDR3 in amino acids: CASSLGQGNYGYTF. CDR3 sequence (DNA): TGTGCCAGCAGTTTAGGGCAGGGAAACTATGGCTACACCTTC.